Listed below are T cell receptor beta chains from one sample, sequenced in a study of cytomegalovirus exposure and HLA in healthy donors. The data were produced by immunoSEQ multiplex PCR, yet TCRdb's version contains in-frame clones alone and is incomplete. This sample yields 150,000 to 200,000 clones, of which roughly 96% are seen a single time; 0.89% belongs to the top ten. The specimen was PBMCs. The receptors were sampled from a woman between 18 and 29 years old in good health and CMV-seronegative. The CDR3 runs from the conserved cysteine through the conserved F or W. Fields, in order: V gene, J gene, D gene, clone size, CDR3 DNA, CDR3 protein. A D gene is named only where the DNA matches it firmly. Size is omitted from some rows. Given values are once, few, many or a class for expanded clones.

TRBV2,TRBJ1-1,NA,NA,TGTGCCAGCAGTTTCTTCGGAGGTACTGAAGCTTTCTTT,CASSFFGGTEAFF
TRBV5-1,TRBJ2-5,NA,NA,TGCGCCAGCAGCCCGGGTAGGGCACCGCGGGGTAACCAAGAGACCCAGTACTTC,CASSPGRAPRGNQETQYF
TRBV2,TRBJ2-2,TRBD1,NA,TGTGCCAGCAGTTGGGACAGTACGAACACCGGGGAGCTGTTTTTT,CASSWDSTNTGELFF
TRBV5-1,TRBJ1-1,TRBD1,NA,TGCGCCAGCAGCCCGGACAGGATCGCGAACACTGAAGCTTTCTTT,CASSPDRIANTEAFF
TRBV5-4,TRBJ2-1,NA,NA,TGTGCCAGCAACGATTTTAGCGGTAATGAGCAGTTCTTC,CASNDFSGNEQFF
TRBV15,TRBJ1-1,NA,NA,TGTGCCACCAGCAGAGCAACAGGGAGTATCGACACTGAAGCTTTCTTT,CATSRATGSIDTEAFF
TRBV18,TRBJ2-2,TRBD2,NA,TGTGCCAGCTCACCTTCCGGGACTAGAGGGGCCGGGGAGCTGTTTTTT,CASSPSGTRGAGELFF
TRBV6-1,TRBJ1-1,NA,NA,TGTGCGGTGTACATGAACACTGAAGCTTTCTTT,CAVYMNTEAFF
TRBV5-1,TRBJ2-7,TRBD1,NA,TGCGCCAGCAGCACGGGACAGTCTGGGTACGAGCAGTACTTC,CASSTGQSGYEQYF
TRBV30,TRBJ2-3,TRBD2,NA,TGTGCCTGGAGTCCACTAGCGGGGGGCACAGATACGCAATATTTT,CAWSPLAGGTDTQYF
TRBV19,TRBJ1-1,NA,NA,TGTGCCAGTAGTTCGGAGGTGGCTACAGGGAAAGACACTTTCTTT,CASSSEVATGKDTFF
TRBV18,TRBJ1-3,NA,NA,TGTGCCAGCTCACCCCCGGGAGGGTCTGGAAACACCATATATTTT,CASSPPGGSGNTIYF
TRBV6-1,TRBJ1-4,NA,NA,TGTGCCAGCAGTGAAGCGTACAGGGTCATAGGGGAAAAACTGTTTTTT,CASSEAYRVIGEKLFF
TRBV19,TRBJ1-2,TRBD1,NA,TGTGCCAGTAGTATAGCTGGGACAGGGCCTGGCTACACCTTC,CASSIAGTGPGYTF
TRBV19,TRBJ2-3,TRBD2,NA,TGTGCCAGTCACGACCCGGGCGGGGGGGCAGATACGCAGTATTTT,CASHDPGGGADTQYF
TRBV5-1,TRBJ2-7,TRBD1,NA,TGCGCCAGCAGCTTGCCGGGACAGGGGGCGACCGAGCAGTACTTC,CASSLPGQGATEQYF
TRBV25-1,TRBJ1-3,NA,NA,TGTGCCAGCAGGGAAGGGAGCTCTGGAAACACCATATATTTT,CASREGSSGNTIYF
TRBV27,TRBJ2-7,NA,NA,TGTGCCAGCAGTTTATCCCTCACAGGATCCACCTACGAGCAGTACTTC,CASSLSLTGSTYEQYF
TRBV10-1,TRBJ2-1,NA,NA,TGCGCCAGCAGTCTAACCTATGAGCAGTTCTTC,CASSLTYEQFF
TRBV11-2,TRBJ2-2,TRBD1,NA,TGTGCCAGCAGCTTCCGGACAGGGGTGAACACCGGGGAGCTGTTTTTT,CASSFRTGVNTGELFF
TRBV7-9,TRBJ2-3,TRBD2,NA,TGTGCCAGCAGCTCCAGCGGGGGGCCTCGGGATACGCAGTATTTT,CASSSSGGPRDTQYF
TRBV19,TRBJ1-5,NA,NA,TGTGCCAGTACCACGCCGGGGGGGAGAAATTCTCAGCCCCAGCATTTT,CASTTPGGRNSQPQHF
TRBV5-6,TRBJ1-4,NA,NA,TGTGCCAGCAGTTGGCAATCTAATGAAAAACTGTTTTTT,CASSWQSNEKLFF
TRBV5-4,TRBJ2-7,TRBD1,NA,TGTGCCAGCAGCGCACAGGGACAGTTCTCCTACGAGCAGTACTTC,CASSAQGQFSYEQYF
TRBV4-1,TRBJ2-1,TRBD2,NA,TGCGCCAGCAGCCTAGTTAGCGGGGGGGCCTACAATGAGCAGTTCTTC,CASSLVSGGAYNEQFF
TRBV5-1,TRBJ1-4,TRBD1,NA,TGCGCCAGTTCAAACAGGGGCGAAAAACTGTTTTTT,CASSNRGEKLFF
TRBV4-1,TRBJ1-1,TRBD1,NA,TGCGCCAGCAGCCAAGTGGACAGGAGGTGGGACACTGAAGCTTTCTTT,CASSQVDRRWDTEAFF
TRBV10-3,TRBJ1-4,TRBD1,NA,TGTGCCATCGGGACAGGAGTTGAGCGTGAAAAACTGTTTTTT,CAIGTGVEREKLFF
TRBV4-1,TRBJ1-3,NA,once,TGCGCCAGCAGCCAAGGGCAAAACTCTGGAAACACCATATATTTT,CASSQGQNSGNTIYF
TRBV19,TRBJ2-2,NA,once,TGTGCCAGTAGTATAGCTGGCGGGGACGCGAACACCGGGGAGCTGTTTTTT,CASSIAGGDANTGELFF
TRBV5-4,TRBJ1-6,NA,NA,TGTGCCAGCAGCCCTATTCCGGGACAAAATTCACCCCTCCACTTT,CASSPIPGQNSPLHF
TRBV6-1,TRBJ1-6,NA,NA,TGTGCCAGCAGTGAAGGACGGGGGGCCCTCCACTTT,CASSEGRGALHF
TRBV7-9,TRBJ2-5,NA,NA,TGTGCCAGCAGCTTAGCTCCTCAAGAGACCCAGTACTTC,CASSLAPQETQYF
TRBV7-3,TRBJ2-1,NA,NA,TGTGCCAGCAGCTTAGCACTAGCTAGTGAGCAGTTCTTC,CASSLALASEQFF
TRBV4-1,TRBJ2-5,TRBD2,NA,TGCGCCAGCAGCCTCGAATGGGTAGCGGGGCCACTCCAAGAGACCCAGTACTTC,CASSLEWVAGPLQETQYF
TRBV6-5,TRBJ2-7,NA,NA,TGTGCCAGCAGTTACGTGGCCAGCTACGAGCAGTACTTC,CASSYVASYEQYF
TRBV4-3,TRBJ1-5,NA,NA,TGCGCCAGCAGCCAAGATTATGGGGGCCAGCCCCAGCATTTT,CASSQDYGGQPQHF